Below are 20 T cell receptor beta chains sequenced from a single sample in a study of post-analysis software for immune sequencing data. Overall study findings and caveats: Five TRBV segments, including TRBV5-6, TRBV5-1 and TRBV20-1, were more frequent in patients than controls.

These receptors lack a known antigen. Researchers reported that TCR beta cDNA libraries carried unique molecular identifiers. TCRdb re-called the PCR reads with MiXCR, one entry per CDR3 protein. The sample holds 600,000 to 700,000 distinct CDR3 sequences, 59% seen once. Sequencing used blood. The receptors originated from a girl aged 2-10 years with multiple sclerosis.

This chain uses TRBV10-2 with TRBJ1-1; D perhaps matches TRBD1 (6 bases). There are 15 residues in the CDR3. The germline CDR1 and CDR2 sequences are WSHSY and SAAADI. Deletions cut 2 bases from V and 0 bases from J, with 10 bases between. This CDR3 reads CASSEKQGMNTEAFF. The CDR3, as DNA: TGCGCCAGCAGTGAGAAACAGGGCATGAACACTGAAGCTTTCTTT.

CDR3 sequence reads: CSARDEGREQFF. CDR3 DNA sequence: TGCAGTGCTAGAGATGAGGGGCGGGAGCAGTTCTTC. This chain uses TRBV20-1 with TRBJ2-1; D possibly uses TRBD1 or TRBD2 (5 bases each). Germline V lookup: CDR1 DFQATT, CDR2 SNEGSKA (reference sequence). This CDR3 contains 12 residues. The V end lost 0 bases, the J end lost 10 bases, and 10 bases lay between the germline ends.

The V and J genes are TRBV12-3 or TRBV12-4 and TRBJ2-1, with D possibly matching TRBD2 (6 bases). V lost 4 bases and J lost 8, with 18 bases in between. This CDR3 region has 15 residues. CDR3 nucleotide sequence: TGTGCCAGCAGTTCTCGGGACTCGGGTATGGATGAGCAGTTCTTC. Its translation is CASSSRDSGMDEQFF.

The CDR3 loop reads CASSHYGGTDTQYF. The CDR3 bases are TGTGCCAGCAGCCACTATGGAGGCACAGATACGCAGTATTTT. The chain employs TRBV3-1 and TRBJ2-3; D remains unclear. The V and J ends lost 3 bases and 1 base respectively, with 8 bases between them. Germline V gene sequence: CDR1 LGHDT, CDR2 YNNKEL (reference sequence). The CDR3 loop spans 14 amino acids.

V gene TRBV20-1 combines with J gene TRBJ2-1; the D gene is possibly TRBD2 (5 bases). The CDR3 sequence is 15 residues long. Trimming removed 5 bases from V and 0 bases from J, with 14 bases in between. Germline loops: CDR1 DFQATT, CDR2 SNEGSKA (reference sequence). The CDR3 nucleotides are TGCAGTGCTTCAACCGGGGTGAGCTCCTACAATGAGCAGTTCTTC. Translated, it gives CSASTGVSSYNEQFF.

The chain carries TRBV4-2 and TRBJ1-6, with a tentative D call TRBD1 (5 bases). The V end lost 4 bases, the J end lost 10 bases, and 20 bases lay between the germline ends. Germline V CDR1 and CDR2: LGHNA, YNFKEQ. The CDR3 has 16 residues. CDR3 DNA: TGTGCCAGCAGCCGAGCGGGAGCGGGGGAAGGATCACCCCTCCACTTT. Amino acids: CASSRAGAGEGSPLHF.

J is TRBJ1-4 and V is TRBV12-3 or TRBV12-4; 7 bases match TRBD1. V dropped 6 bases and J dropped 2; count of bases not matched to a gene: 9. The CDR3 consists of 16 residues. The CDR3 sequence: CASRGGTVNTNEKLFF. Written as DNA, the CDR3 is TGTGCCAGCAGGGGAGGGACAGTCAATACTAATGAAAAACTGTTTTTT.

The CDR3 DNA reads as TGTGCCAGCAGTTGGATAAATGGGTTGCAAGAGACCCAGTACTTC. Amino acid sequence: CASSWINGLQETQYF. This rearrangement joins TRBV27 to TRBJ2-5; D uncertain. Trimming cost V 4 bases and J 2 bases, with 14 bases left between them. Germline V CDR1 and CDR2: MNHEY, SMNVEV (reference sequence). This CDR3 has 15 residues.

The CDR3 sequence is CATSREAGQGGNEQFF. The CDR3 coding sequence is TGTGCCACCAGCAGAGAAGCGGGTCAGGGGGGCAATGAGCAGTTCTTC. The chain employs TRBV15 and TRBJ2-1; D perhaps matches TRBD1 (7 bases). From germline, CDR1 is LNHNV and CDR2 YYDKDF (reference sequence). The CDR3 consists of 16 residues. V lost 0 bases and J lost 6, with 15 bases in between.

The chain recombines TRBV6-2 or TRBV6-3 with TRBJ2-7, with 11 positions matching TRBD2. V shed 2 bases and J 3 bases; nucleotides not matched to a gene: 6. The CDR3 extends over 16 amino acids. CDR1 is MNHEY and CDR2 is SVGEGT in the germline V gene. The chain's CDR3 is CASSYPLLAGVYEQYF. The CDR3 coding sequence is TGTGCCAGCAGTTACCCCTTACTAGCGGGAGTCTACGAGCAGTACTTC.

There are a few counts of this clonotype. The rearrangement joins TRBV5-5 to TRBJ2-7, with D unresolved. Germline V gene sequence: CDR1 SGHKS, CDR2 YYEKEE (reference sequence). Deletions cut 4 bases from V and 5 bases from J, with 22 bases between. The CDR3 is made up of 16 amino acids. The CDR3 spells CASSPRSAKVDHEQYF. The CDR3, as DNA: TGTGCCAGCAGCCCCCGGAGCGCAAAGGTAGATCACGAGCAGTACTTC.

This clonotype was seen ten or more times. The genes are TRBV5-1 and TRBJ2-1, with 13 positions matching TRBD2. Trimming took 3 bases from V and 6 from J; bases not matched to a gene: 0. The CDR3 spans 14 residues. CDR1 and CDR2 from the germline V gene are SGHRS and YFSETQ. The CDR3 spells CASSWTSGSNEQFF. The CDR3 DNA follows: TGCGCCAGCAGCTGGACTAGCGGGAGCAATGAGCAGTTCTTC. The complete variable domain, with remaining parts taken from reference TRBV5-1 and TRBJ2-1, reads KAGVTQTPRYLIKTRGQQVTLSCSPISGHRSVSWYQQTPGQGLQFLFEYFSETQRNKGNFPGRFSGRQFSNSRSEMNVSTLELGDSALYLCASSWTSGSNEQFFGPGTRLTVL.

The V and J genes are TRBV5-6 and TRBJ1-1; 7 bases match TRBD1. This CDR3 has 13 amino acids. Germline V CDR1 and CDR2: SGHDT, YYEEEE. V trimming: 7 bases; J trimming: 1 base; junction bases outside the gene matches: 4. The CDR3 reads CASVGTANTEAFF. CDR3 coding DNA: TGTGCCAGCGTCGGGACAGCGAACACTGAAGCTTTCTTT.

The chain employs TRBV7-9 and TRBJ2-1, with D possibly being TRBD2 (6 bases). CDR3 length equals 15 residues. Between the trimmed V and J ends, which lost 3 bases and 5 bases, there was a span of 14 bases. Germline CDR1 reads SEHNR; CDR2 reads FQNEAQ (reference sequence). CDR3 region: CASSFRDSTNNEQFF. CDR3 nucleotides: TGTGCCAGCAGCTTTCGGGACTCTACCAACAATGAGCAGTTCTTC.

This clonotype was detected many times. The CDR3 coding sequence is TGTGCCAGCAGCTTACCCGGGACAGGGGGCGCTGAGCAGTTCTTC. It translates to CASSLPGTGGAEQFF. The rearrangement joins TRBV7-9 to TRBJ2-1; TRBD1 matches 12 bases. CDR1 is SEHNR, CDR2 FQNEAQ, per germline (reference sequence). This CDR3 has 15 residues. V lost 2 bases and J lost 9; bases outside the gene matches: 5.

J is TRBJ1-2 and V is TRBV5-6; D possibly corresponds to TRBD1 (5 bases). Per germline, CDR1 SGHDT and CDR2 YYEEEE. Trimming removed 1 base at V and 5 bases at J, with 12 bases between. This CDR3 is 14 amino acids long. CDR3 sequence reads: CASSLHRQRYGYTF. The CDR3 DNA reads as TGTGCCAGCAGCTTGCATCGACAGCGGTATGGCTACACCTTC.

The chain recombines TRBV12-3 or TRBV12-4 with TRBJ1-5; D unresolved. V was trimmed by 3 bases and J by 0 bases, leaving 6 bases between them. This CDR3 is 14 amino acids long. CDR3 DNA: TGTGCCAGCAGTTTGCCATATAGCAATCAGCCCCAGCATTTT. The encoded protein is CASSLPYSNQPQHF.

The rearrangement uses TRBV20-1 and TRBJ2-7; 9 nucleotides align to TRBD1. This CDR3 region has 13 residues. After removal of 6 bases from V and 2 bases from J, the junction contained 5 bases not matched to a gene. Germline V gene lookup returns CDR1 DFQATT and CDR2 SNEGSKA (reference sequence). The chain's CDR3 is CSALGTGTYEQYF. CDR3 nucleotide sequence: TGCAGTGCCCTGGGGACAGGGACCTACGAGCAGTACTTC.

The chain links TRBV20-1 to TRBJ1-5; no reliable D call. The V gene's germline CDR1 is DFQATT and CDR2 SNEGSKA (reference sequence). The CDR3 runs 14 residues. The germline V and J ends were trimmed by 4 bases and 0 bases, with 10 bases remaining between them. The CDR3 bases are TGCAGTGCTAAAGACCCACGTAGCAATCAGCCCCAGCATTTT. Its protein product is CSAKDPRSNQPQHF.

The CDR3 here is CASSQGGTFNEQFF. CDR3 DNA sequence: TGCGCCAGCAGCCAAGGCGGAACATTCAATGAGCAGTTCTTC. The chain combines TRBV4-3 with TRBJ2-1, with unresolved D. The germline V gene encodes CDR1 LGHNA and CDR2 YSLEER. V shed 1 base and J shed 6 bases, with 10 bases lying between them. This CDR3 is 14 amino acids long.